This T cell receptor (beta chain) was profiled in a study of blood T cell repertoires in COVID-19. As for the study in general: COVID-19 samples from acute and convalescent phases originated in the United States, Italy and Spain. The analysed material was cDNA or gDNA that came from T cells, B-cell-depleted T cells, or PBMCs.

This clone was observed once. One end of the junction varies from germline; a read error may be responsible. Germline CDR1 GTSNPN, CDR2 SVGIG (reference sequence). CDR3 length equals 13 residues. In the original workflow: Quantification of nucleated cells was approximated via reference gene primer amplification. Clones were sequenced by immunoSEQ multiplex PCR, and TCRdb holds only the in-frame ones, with some missing. The V and J calls and clone size are taken from that table; D and trimming were inferred from the DNA. The sample yields 85,000 to 110,000 clones, around 90% seen once. The receptor was derived from a woman aged 55-70 years with acute or convalescent COVID-19. The sequenced sample was peripheral blood. This sequence joins TRBV30 and TRBJ2-3; maybe TRBD1 (5 bases). CDR3 protein: CARSRVAWDTQYF. The CDR3 DNA reads TGTGCCAGGAGCAGGGTGGCTTGGGATACGCAGTATTTT.